These 8 T cell receptor beta chains were all obtained from the same sample, sequenced in a study of blood T cell repertoires in COVID-19. Profiling relied on immunoSEQ multiplex PCR, and the TCRdb table lists in-frame clones only, not all of them. The sample shows approximately 170,000 clones, approximately 75% of them seen only once. The sequenced material came from peripheral blood. The receptor source for this set is a human donor in a cohort sampled during active COVID-19.

The V gene is TRBV28, the J gene TRBJ1-4; 7 bases map to TRBD1. V lost 6 bases and J lost 5; bases outside the gene matches: 9. CDR3 length: 15 amino acids. Germline CDR1 is MDHEN and CDR2 is SYDVKM. The CDR3 coding sequence is TGTGCCAGCAGCTTAGGGGACAGAGCAAATGAAAAACTGTTTTTT. It translates to CASSLGDRANEKLFF.

The rearrangement joins TRBV12-3 or TRBV12-4 to TRBJ2-7; maybe TRBD2 (6 bases). This CDR3 region has 11 residues. The V and J ends lost 3 bases and 10 bases respectively, with 10 bases between them. CDR3 DNA: TGTGCCAGCAGTTTGGGGAGGAGCCAGTACTTC. Translation: CASSLGRSQYF.

The V gene is TRBV7-3, the J gene TRBJ2-1; 12 bases match TRBD2. The germline gives CDR1 SGHTA, CDR2 FQGTGA. This CDR3 comprises 16 residues. The V and J ends lost 4 bases and 6 bases, in that order; junction bases with no gene match: 7. This CDR3 is CASSSQTSGRSNEQFF. The CDR3, as DNA: TGTGCCAGCAGCTCCCAGACTAGCGGGAGATCCAATGAGCAGTTCTTC.

The V and J genes are TRBV2 and TRBJ2-7; D unresolved. The V end was cut by 4 bases, the J end by 3 bases, with 7 bases between. Germline V CDR1 and CDR2: SNHLY, FYNNEI. The CDR3 covers 12 residues. DNA of the CDR3: TGTGCCAGCAGTGGATCAGGCTACGAGCAGTACTTC. Translating it yields CASSGSGYEQYF. Full variable domain (remainder filled in from reference TRBV2 and TRBJ2-7): EPEVTQTPSHQVTQMGQEVILRCVPISNHLYFYWYRQILGQKVEFLVSFYNNEISEKSEIFDDQFSVERPDGSNFTLKIRSTKLEDSAMYFCASSGSGYEQYFGPGTRLTVT.

This chain uses TRBV5-1 with TRBJ1-1; no firm D call. This CDR3 has 13 residues. Trimming took 4 bases from V and 3 from J, leaving 10 bases between them. Germline V gene lookup returns CDR1 SGHRS and CDR2 YFSETQ. CDR3 loop: CASSLQDDTEAFF. CDR3 DNA sequence: TGCGCCAGCAGCCTTCAGGATGACACTGAAGCTTTCTTT.

This clone was seen once. The V call is TRBV11-3, the J call TRBJ1-1; D is undetermined. Deletions cut 0 bases from V and 5 bases from J, with 7 bases between. Per germline, CDR1 SGHNT and CDR2 YENEEA. This CDR3 region has 13 residues. CDR3 loop: CASSLDLGTEAFF. The CDR3 nucleotides read TGTGCCAGCAGCTTAGATCTCGGGACTGAAGCTTTCTTT. Based on the CDR3 plus reference TRBV11-3 and TRBJ1-1, the full variable domain is EAGVVQSPRYKIIEKKQPVAFWCNPISGHNTLYWYLQNLGQGPELLIRYENEEAVDDSQLPKDRFSAERLKGVDSTLKIQPAELGDSAVYLCASSLDLGTEAFFGQGTRLTVV.

This chain links TRBV5-8 with TRBJ1-5; no firm D call. Germline values: CDR1 SGHTS, CDR2 YDEGEE. CDR3 length: 16 residues. Trimming stripped 0 bases from V and 7 bases from J, with 17 bases between. The CDR3 DNA reads TGTGCCAGCAGCTTGGGAAAATTGCCAGGAGGACAGCCCCAGCATTTT. As protein: CASSLGKLPGGQPQHF.

The CDR3 DNA reads TGTGCCAGCAGCAAACAGGGGGCGGGTGAAAAACTGTTTTTT. This codes for CASSKQGAGEKLFF. The J gene is TRBJ1-4, the V gene TRBV7-2; 9 bases line up with TRBD1. V dropped 5 bases and J dropped 7; count of bases not matched to a gene: 5. CDR3 length equals 14 residues. The V gene's germline CDR1 is SGHTA and CDR2 FQGNSA. The whole variable domain, filled in from reference TRBV7-2 and TRBJ1-4, reads GAGVSQSPSNKVTEKGKDVELRCDPISGHTALYWYRQSLGQGLEFLIYFQGNSAPDKSGLPSDRFSAERTGGSVSTLTIQRTQQEDSAVYLCASSKQGAGEKLFFGSGTQLSVL.